This T cell receptor beta chain was found in a study of shared clonotypes between healthy human individuals. The study's findings and limits: Researchers sampled only blood; tissue repertoires likely differ.

Sorted-subset replicate PCR reactions were performed with roughly 200 ng DNA, corresponding to roughly 30,000 T cell genomes. As processed by the authors: There were no quality scores in the junction-only immunoSEQ sequences, so filtering differed. Clones were read by immunoSEQ multiplex PCR, and TCRdb kept only the in-frame ones, dropping some. D and trimming come from the DNA, and the V and J calls and clone size come from that table. The data hold about 2.4 million clones, with 90% to 95% observed a single time. Trimming shortened V by 4 bases and J by 5 bases, and 15 bases separated the two germline ends. The V gene's germline CDR1 is SQVTM and CDR2 ANQGSEA. CDR3 size: 14 residues. Details on this clone: Its target is not known.

Sample: naive CD4+ T cells from PBMCs. Subset noted: CD45RA+ positively selected. The receptor was isolated from a young man in good health. Some clones in this sample may be carry-over from other donors' samples. V is TRBV29-1 and J is TRBJ1-3, with D possibly TRBD1 on 6 matching bases. The CDR3 loop is CSVGRRGVRNTIYF. DNA of the CDR3: TGCAGCGTTGGAAGGAGGGGGGTTAGAAACACCATATATTTT.